One sample yielded the 15 T cell receptor beta chains listed below, sequenced in a study of cytomegalovirus exposure and HLA in healthy donors (dated by TCRdb to 2015 to 2018). The library was obtained by the immunoSEQ multiplex PCR assay. For the multiplex PCR, a mixture combining 60 forward primers for TCR Vbeta segments and 13 reverse primers for TCR Jbeta segments was used. TCRdb's version of the immuneACCESS table is confined to in-frame rearrangements and falls short of the full clone set. An unresolved V gene accounts for under half of the shortfall where checked; the remainder is of unknown origin. The sample has some 75,000 clones on record. Roughly 0.9% of the sample goes to the ten largest clones. The sequencing sample was made of PBMCs. Receptor source: a boy under 18 in good health and CMV-seronegative.

As to this clone: This specimen includes other DNA sequences encoding the same CDR3. The chain links TRBV4-1 to TRBJ1-3; D uncertain. Between the trimmed V and J ends, which lost 1 base and 0 bases, there was a span of 16 bases. CDR1 is MGHRA and CDR2 is YSYEKL in the germline V gene. The CDR3 spans 18 residues. The CDR3 here is CASSQVLATAYSGNTIYF. CDR3 bases: TGCGCCAGCAGCCAAGTTTTAGCGACCGCATACTCTGGAAACACCATATATTTT.

The rearrangement joins TRBV6-1 to TRBJ1-2, with 7 bases identical to TRBD1. The germline V gene encodes CDR1 MNHNS and CDR2 SASEGT. V gave up 6 bases and J gave up 5 bases; unmatched junction bases: 9. The length of the CDR3 is 14 residues. The CDR3 reads CASSLRQGTYGYTF. As DNA, the CDR3 is TGTGCCAGCAGCCTCAGACAGGGTACTTATGGCTACACCTTC.

The rearrangement joins TRBV19 to TRBJ2-7; 9 nucleotides match TRBD1. V shed 4 bases, J shed 2 bases, and the junction held 6 bases outside the gene matches. The CDR3 consists of 15 residues. Germline V lookup: CDR1 LNHDA, CDR2 SQIVND (reference sequence). The CDR3 here is CASSKGQGPTYEQYF. The CDR3 nucleotides are TGTGCCAGTAGTAAAGGACAGGGGCCAACCTACGAGCAGTACTTC.

The V gene is TRBV5-1, the J gene TRBJ1-3, with a tentative D call TRBD1 (5 bases). CDR3 length equals 17 residues. Between the trimmed V and J ends, which lost 2 bases and 0 bases, there was a span of 15 bases. Germline V gives CDR1 SGHRS, CDR2 YFSETQ. As DNA, the CDR3 is TGCGCCAGCAGCTTCGTGGGGCAGAAGAGCTCTGGAAACACCATATATTTT. Protein: CASSFVGQKSSGNTIYF.

The chain carries TRBV30 and TRBJ2-5, with 9 bases matching TRBD1. The J call could be wrong; TRBJ2-7 is a better fit for the DNA end. The CDR3 sequence is 15 residues long. CDR1 and CDR2 from the germline V gene are GTSNPN and SVGIG (reference sequence). CDR3 protein: CAWSFGTGLSYEQYF. The DNA of the CDR3 is TGTGCCTGGAGTTTCGGGACAGGGCTTTCCTACGAGCAGTACTTC.

The chain recombines TRBV11-2 with TRBJ2-1; no definite D call. Germline loops: CDR1 SGHAT, CDR2 FQNNGV. Trimming took off 1 base at V and 1 base at J, with 8 bases between the two ends. The CDR3 has 15 residues. CDR3 coding DNA: TGTGCCAGCAGCTTAGGTCACTCATCCTACAATGAGCAGTTCTTC. Translated, it gives CASSLGHSSYNEQFF.

This rearrangement joins TRBV7-9 to TRBJ1-2; D is possibly TRBD1 (6 bases). CDR1 and CDR2 from the germline V gene are SEHNR and FQNEAQ (reference sequence). CDR3 length: 15 residues. V shed 1 base and J shed 4 bases, with 13 bases lying between them. CDR3 protein: CASSLGSGEIYGYTF. The CDR3 nucleotides read TGTGCCAGCAGCTTAGGGTCAGGGGAGATCTATGGCTACACCTTC.

This chain uses TRBV6-6 with TRBJ1-2; D possibly corresponds to TRBD1 (5 bases). The CDR3 length is 15 residues. The V end lost 0 bases, the J end lost 2 bases, and 10 bases lay between the germline ends. Germline values: CDR1 MNHNY, CDR2 SVGAGI (reference sequence). The DNA of the CDR3 is TGTGCCAGCAGTTACTCGGGAGGGACGAACTATGGCTACACCTTC. Protein: CASSYSGGTNYGYTF.

This chain connects TRBV19 to TRBJ2-7; no firm D call. Germline loops: CDR1 LNHDA, CDR2 SQIVND (reference sequence). The V end was cut by 3 bases, the J end by 7 bases, with 13 bases between. This CDR3 region has 13 residues. The CDR3 reads CASSIRPGLEQYF. The DNA of the CDR3 is TGTGCCAGTAGTATCCGACCAGGTTTGGAGCAGTACTTC. The full variable domain, in which reference TRBV19 and TRBJ2-7 provide the parts outside the CDR3, is DGGITQSPKYLFRKEGQNVTLSCEQNLNHDAMYWYRQDPGQGLRLIYYSQIVNDFQKGDIAEGYSVSREKKESFPLTVTSAQKNPTAFYLCASSIRPGLEQYFGPGTRLTVT.

The chain employs TRBV10-3 and TRBJ1-1; 8 bases agree with TRBD1. The CDR3 spans 15 residues. The junction had 16 bases not matched to a gene; V was cut back by 6 bases and J by 10 bases. Germline CDR1 and CDR2: ENHRY and SYGVKD. The CDR3 spells CAIRDGDRGNSGAFF. The DNA for the CDR3 is TGTGCCATCAGGGACGGAGACAGGGGAAACTCCGGAGCTTTCTTT.

The rearrangement links TRBV14 to TRBJ1-2, with D uncertain. The length of the CDR3 is 13 residues. From germline, CDR1 is SGHDN and CDR2 FVKESK. The germline V and J ends were trimmed by 1 base and 2 bases, with 5 bases remaining between them. The CDR3 nucleotides are TGTGCCAGCAGCCAAGGCCAGAACTATGGCTACACCTTC. Translating it yields CASSQGQNYGYTF.

The V gene is TRBV10-3, the J gene TRBJ2-3; 7 nucleotides align to TRBD1. CDR1 and CDR2 (germline): ENHRY, SYGVKD. This CDR3 spans 15 amino acids. V lost 4 bases to trimming and J lost 0 bases; unmatched junction nucleotides: 4. CDR3 coding DNA: TGTGCCATCAGTGGGGGGACAGCAAGCACAGATACGCAGTATTTT. It translates to CAISGGTASTDTQYF.

This sequence joins TRBV7-9 and TRBJ1-1; 8 bases align to TRBD1. The germline gives CDR1 SEHNR, CDR2 FQNEAQ (reference sequence). V shed 5 bases, J shed 3 bases, and the junction held 8 bases outside the gene matches. The length of the CDR3 is 15 residues. CDR3 sequence (DNA): TGTGCCAGCAGCCCTGTGGCAGGGGGCGACACTGAAGCTTTCTTT. Residues: CASSPVAGGDTEAFF.

The V gene is TRBV9, the J gene TRBJ2-7; 10 bases align to TRBD2. From germline, CDR1 is SGDLS and CDR2 YYNGEE. V lost 2 bases to trimming and J lost 4 bases; unmatched junction nucleotides: 9. The CDR3 spans 16 residues. The CDR3 protein is CASSVDASGRTYEQYF. CDR3 coding DNA: TGTGCCAGCAGCGTTGACGCTAGCGGGAGAACGTACGAGCAGTACTTC.

The chain is built from TRBV30 and TRBJ2-7; 8 bases fit TRBD1. The CDR3 has 14 amino acids. Germline assignment: CDR1 GTSNPN and CDR2 SVGIG (reference sequence). V lost 3 bases to trimming and J lost 2 bases; unmatched junction nucleotides: 6. The CDR3 reads CAWSSGQGTYEQYF. DNA of the CDR3: TGTGCCTGGAGCTCCGGACAGGGAACCTACGAGCAGTACTTC.